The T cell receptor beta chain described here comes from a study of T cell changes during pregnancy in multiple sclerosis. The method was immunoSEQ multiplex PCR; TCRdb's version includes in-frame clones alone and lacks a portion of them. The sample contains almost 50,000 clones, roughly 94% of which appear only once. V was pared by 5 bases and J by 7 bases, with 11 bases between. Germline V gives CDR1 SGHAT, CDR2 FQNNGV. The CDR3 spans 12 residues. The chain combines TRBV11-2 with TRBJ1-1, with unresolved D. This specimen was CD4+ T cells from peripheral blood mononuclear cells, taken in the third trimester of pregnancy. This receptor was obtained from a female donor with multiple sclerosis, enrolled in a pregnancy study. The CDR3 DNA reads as TGTGCCAGCAGCAGCTCGAGGCTTGAAGCTTTCTTT. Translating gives CASSSSRLEAFF.